This T cell receptor beta chain comes out of a study of shared clonotypes between healthy human individuals. General study results and limits: Non-shared clonotypes displayed generation probabilities falling below those of clonotypes present in all four donors.

This clone has a single count. No antigen is known for it. The same CDR3 arises from other DNA sequences in this sample as well. For every subset, genomic DNA was evenly distributed across several immunoSEQ plates. Only in-frame clones appear in the TCRdb table, and some are missing; sequencing was by immunoSEQ multiplex PCR. Of 1.5 million to 1.9 million clones listed, nearly 99% are singletons. Germline CDR1 KGHSH, CDR2 LQKENI. The V gene lost 3 bases and the J gene lost 2 bases, with 6 bases spanning the gap. The CDR3 loop spans 13 amino acids. Healthy adults negative for HIV, lacking recent acute infections or vaccinations, served as donors.

The chain is built from TRBV18 and TRBJ2-3; D is undetermined. The sample comprised naive CD4+ T cells sorted from blood. Described subset: CD45RA+ positively selected. The sequence derives from a man aged 30 to 45 in good health. Here the CDR3 reads CASSPPNTDTQYF. CDR3 nucleotide sequence: TGTGCCAGCTCACCGCCGAACACAGATACGCAGTATTTT.